These T cell receptor beta chains were read from a single sample in a study of PD-1 blockade in classical Hodgkin lymphoma. Some clones are missing from TCRdb's copy, which holds only in-frame ones; the method was immunoSEQ multiplex PCR. The sample includes 98,000 or so clones, 80% to 90% of them seen just once. The sequences come from peripheral blood mononuclear cells (PBMCs), collected before the second cycle of nivolumab. Receptor source: a human donor with classical Hodgkin lymphoma. The CDR3 runs from the conserved cysteine through the conserved F or W. D genes are given only for firm matches. The size field is filled for only some rows; it gives once, few, many or a size class.

v_gene: TRBV20-1
j_gene: TRBJ1-1
abundance: NA
d_gene: NA
CDR3aa: CSFDGNTEAFF
CDR3nt: TGCAGTTTTGACGGTAACACTGAAGCTTTCTTT

v_gene: TRBV27
j_gene: TRBJ2-7
abundance: NA
d_gene: NA
CDR3aa: CASSLSSEYEQYF
CDR3nt: TGTGCCAGCAGTTTATCATCCGAGTACGAGCAGTACTTC

v_gene: TRBV5-1
j_gene: TRBJ1-1
abundance: few
d_gene: NA
CDR3aa: CASSPPSAGNTEAFF
CDR3nt: TGCGCCAGCAGCCCGCCGTCGGCGGGCAACACTGAAGCTTTCTTT

v_gene: TRBV11-2
j_gene: TRBJ2-2
abundance: NA
d_gene: TRBD1
CDR3aa: CASSSQGSGELFF
CDR3nt: TGTGCCAGCAGCTCACAGGGGTCCGGGGAGCTGTTTTTT

v_gene: TRBV28
j_gene: TRBJ2-7
abundance: NA
d_gene: NA
CDR3aa: CASSSFYEQYF
CDR3nt: TGTGCCAGCAGTTCATTCTACGAGCAGTACTTC

v_gene: TRBV5-8
j_gene: TRBJ2-5
abundance: NA
d_gene: NA
CDR3aa: CASSSAGRGERQETQYF
CDR3nt: TGTGCCAGCAGCTCCGCGGGTAGGGGGGAGCGCCAAGAGACCCAGTACTTC

v_gene: TRBV27
j_gene: TRBJ2-1
abundance: NA
d_gene: NA
CDR3aa: CASRVPNDYEQFF
CDR3nt: TGTGCCAGCAGAGTTCCCAATGATTATGAGCAGTTCTTC

v_gene: TRBV5-6
j_gene: TRBJ2-7
abundance: NA
d_gene: NA
CDR3aa: CASSYPASSSYEQYF
CDR3nt: TGTGCCAGCAGCTACCCGGCTAGTAGCTCCTACGAGCAGTACTTC

v_gene: TRBV11-2
j_gene: TRBJ2-1
abundance: NA
d_gene: TRBD2
CDR3aa: CASSWGLAGKYNEQFF
CDR3nt: TGTGCCAGCAGTTGGGGACTAGCGGGCAAATACAATGAGCAGTTCTTC

v_gene: TRBV9
j_gene: TRBJ1-2
abundance: NA
d_gene: TRBD1
CDR3aa: CASSAWTGLIRSEGYTF
CDR3nt: TGTGCCAGCAGCGCCTGGACAGGGTTGATCCGTTCGGAAGGCTACACCTTC

v_gene: TRBV6-5
j_gene: TRBJ1-2
abundance: NA
d_gene: NA
CDR3aa: CASSYGRSYGYTF
CDR3nt: TGTGCCAGCAGTTACGGTCGGAGTTATGGCTACACCTTC

v_gene: TRBV30
j_gene: TRBJ1-4
abundance: NA
d_gene: NA
CDR3aa: CAWSLTVPNEKLFF
CDR3nt: TGTGCCTGGAGTTTAACAGTTCCTAATGAAAAACTGTTTTTT

v_gene: TRBV2
j_gene: TRBJ2-1
abundance: NA
d_gene: NA
CDR3aa: CASRKGGSGDNEQFF
CDR3nt: TGTGCCAGCAGAAAGGGGGGGTCTGGGGACAATGAGCAGTTCTTC

v_gene: TRBV25-1
j_gene: TRBJ2-1
abundance: NA
d_gene: TRBD2
CDR3aa: CASSHLGASGFVNEQFF
CDR3nt: TGTGCCAGCAGTCACTTAGGGGCTAGCGGCTTTGTTAATGAGCAGTTCTTC

v_gene: TRBV7-2
j_gene: TRBJ2-7
abundance: NA
d_gene: TRBD2
CDR3aa: CASSLVSGRIYEQYF
CDR3nt: TGTGCCAGCAGCTTAGTGAGCGGGAGAATCTACGAGCAGTACTTC

v_gene: TRBV29-1
j_gene: TRBJ2-1
abundance: NA
d_gene: NA
CDR3aa: CSVARVGRSSYNEQFF
CDR3nt: TGCAGCGTTGCCCGCGTTGGGCGCAGCTCCTACAATGAGCAGTTCTTC

v_gene: TRBV10-3
j_gene: TRBJ2-7
abundance: NA
d_gene: NA
CDR3aa: CAISESKDEQYF
CDR3nt: TGTGCCATCAGTGAGTCGAAAGACGAGCAGTACTTC

v_gene: TRBV2
j_gene: TRBJ1-1
abundance: NA
d_gene: NA
CDR3aa: CASSIRRGANRDEAFF
CDR3nt: TGTGCCAGCAGTATTCGACGGGGGGCGAATAGAGATGAAGCTTTCTTT

v_gene: TRBV2
j_gene: TRBJ2-5
abundance: once
d_gene: TRBD2
CDR3aa: CASSREGWTQYF
CDR3nt: TGTGCCAGCAGTAGGGAGGGTTGGACCCAGTACTTC

v_gene: TRBV6-1
j_gene: TRBJ1-2
abundance: NA
d_gene: NA
CDR3aa: CASIPLRDNYGYTF
CDR3nt: TGTGCCAGCATCCCGCTCCGGGATAACTATGGCTACACCTTC

v_gene: TRBV7-9
j_gene: TRBJ2-1
abundance: NA
d_gene: NA
CDR3aa: CASSLAYGRTDEQFF
CDR3nt: TGTGCCAGCAGCTTAGCTTACGGGCGTACAGATGAGCAGTTCTTC

v_gene: TRBV5-1
j_gene: TRBJ2-2
abundance: NA
d_gene: TRBD1
CDR3aa: CASSFRTGPNTGELFF
CDR3nt: TGCGCCAGCAGCTTTCGGACAGGCCCGAACACCGGGGAGCTGTTTTTT

v_gene: TRBV27
j_gene: TRBJ2-6
abundance: NA
d_gene: NA
CDR3aa: CASSTDSGANVLTF
CDR3nt: TGTGCCAGCAGTACAGACTCTGGGGCCAACGTCCTGACTTTC

v_gene: TRBV11-2
j_gene: TRBJ2-2
abundance: NA
d_gene: NA
CDR3aa: CASSLDRRSGELFF
CDR3nt: TGTGCCAGCAGCTTAGATCGACGGAGCGGGGAGCTGTTTTTT

v_gene: TRBV27
j_gene: TRBJ2-1
abundance: NA
d_gene: NA
CDR3aa: CASSRASDSYNEQFF
CDR3nt: TGTGCCAGCAGTAGGGCTAGCGATTCCTACAATGAGCAGTTCTTC

v_gene: TRBV6-1
j_gene: TRBJ1-1
abundance: NA
d_gene: TRBD1
CDR3aa: CASSEGTGATEAFF
CDR3nt: TGTGCCAGCAGTGAAGGGACAGGGGCCACTGAAGCTTTCTTT

v_gene: TRBV4-2
j_gene: TRBJ1-3
abundance: NA
d_gene: NA
CDR3aa: CASSPFIQGSSGNTIYF
CDR3nt: TGTGCCAGCAGCCCGTTCATACAGGGTTCGTCTGGAAACACCATATATTTT

v_gene: TRBV25-1
j_gene: TRBJ2-3
abundance: NA
d_gene: NA
CDR3aa: CASTLGSDYPTDTQYF
CDR3nt: TGTGCCAGCACCCTGGGGTCCGACTACCCTACAGATACGCAGTATTTT

v_gene: TRBV15
j_gene: TRBJ2-7
abundance: NA
d_gene: TRBD1
CDR3aa: CATSRDRKTGGEQYF
CDR3nt: TGTGCCACCAGCAGAGATCGGAAAACAGGGGGCGAGCAGTACTTC

v_gene: TRBV19
j_gene: TRBJ2-7
abundance: NA
d_gene: TRBD2
CDR3aa: CASSISSGSSAEQYF
CDR3nt: TGTGCCAGTAGTATCTCCAGCGGGAGTTCCGCCGAGCAGTACTTC

v_gene: TRBV2
j_gene: TRBJ2-1
abundance: once
d_gene: TRBD2
CDR3aa: CASSVGLASWQFF
CDR3nt: TGTGCCAGCAGTGTAGGACTAGCGAGCTGGCAGTTCTTC

v_gene: TRBV4-1
j_gene: TRBJ2-2
abundance: NA
d_gene: TRBD1
CDR3aa: CASSQLAGTGITGELFF
CDR3nt: TGCGCCAGCAGCCAACTTGCCGGGACAGGGATCACCGGGGAGCTGTTTTTT

v_gene: TRBV5-1
j_gene: TRBJ2-1
abundance: NA
d_gene: TRBD2
CDR3aa: CASSTTSGPYNEQFF
CDR3nt: TGCGCCAGCAGCACAACTAGCGGACCCTACAATGAGCAGTTCTTC

v_gene: TRBV5-1
j_gene: TRBJ2-6
abundance: NA
d_gene: NA
CDR3aa: CASSFGRHRSGANVLTF
CDR3nt: TGCGCCAGCAGCTTTGGCAGGCACCGCTCTGGGGCCAACGTCCTGACTTTC

v_gene: TRBV5-6
j_gene: TRBJ2-7
abundance: NA
d_gene: NA
CDR3aa: CASSLQSVPSYEQYF
CDR3nt: TGTGCCAGCAGCTTGCAGTCGGTCCCCTCCTACGAGCAGTACTTC

v_gene: TRBV7-7
j_gene: TRBJ2-7
abundance: NA
d_gene: TRBD1
CDR3aa: CASSESGTGANIPYEQYF
CDR3nt: TGTGCTAGCAGCGAATCCGGGACAGGGGCTAATATACCCTACGAGCAGTACTTC

v_gene: TRBV9
j_gene: TRBJ1-1
abundance: NA
d_gene: NA
CDR3aa: CASSGPRGWNTEAFF
CDR3nt: TGTGCCAGCAGCGGCCCCCGGGGATGGAACACTGAAGCTTTCTTT

v_gene: TRBV27
j_gene: TRBJ2-1
abundance: NA
d_gene: TRBD2
CDR3aa: CASSLAGGGYEQFF
CDR3nt: TGTGCCAGCAGTTTAGCGGGAGGCGGGTATGAGCAGTTCTTC